This record covers a single TCR beta chain. Its antigen target is currently unknown. Base qualities are missing; no much larger clone stands one base away. TCRbeta CDR3 regions were amplified from genomic DNA using the immunoSEQ Assay, a bias-controlled multiplex PCR. The study's processing was this. The number of nucleated cells in each sample was estimated by amplification of reference gene primers within the assay. To quantify the absolute abundance of each unique TCRbeta CDR3 rearrangement, sequence reads were collapsed and filtered. Productive Simpson clonality was computed per sample as the square root of Simpson's diversity index over productive rearrangements. The clones in this table, taken by TCRdb from immuneACCESS, are in-frame only. Not every clone is retained; where verified, under half of the shortfall comes from an unresolved V gene, and the cause of the rest is unknown. The V and J calls and the clone size are those of that table, but D and trimming were determined from the DNA. Here the sample has about 220,000 clones; approximately 80% occur a single time. Together, the top ten hold approximately 1.4% of the sample.

The data originate from a study of blood T cell repertoires in COVID-19 (dated by TCRdb to 2020 to 2022). Context from the whole study: Samples covering the acute and convalescent phases of COVID-19 were provided by collaborators in the United States, Italy and Spain. The dataset comprised deeply sampled blood TCRbeta repertoires from subjects exposed to, actively infected with, or recovered from COVID-19. Where HLA class I and class II types were available, the types were taken from metadata supplied by the sample provider, not from assay-based typing. The samples were drawn from the first 160 participants of the ongoing ImmuneRACE study and from 1,254 subjects provided by 6 global collaborators. A de-identified subject ID, COVID-19 status, age in years and sex were almost always included in the sample metadata. The material from the prospective study consisted of cDNA or gDNA derived from T cells, B-cell-depleted T cells, or PBMCs. A freely available public database, intended as a resource for researchers studying the immune response to SARS-CoV-2, is where the repertoires were released. Results and caveats for the whole study, not just this receptor: The quantity of clinical and demographic metadata differed by source and by participant and was supplied without curation.

Participants in the prospective study were enrolled through a virtual design, were aged roughly 18 to 100 years, and lived in 20 to 30 United States geographic areas. To assign participants to cohorts, the prospective study relied on clinical history that participants themselves reported in a screening survey and a study questionnaire. Each participant in the prospective study had whole blood, serum and a nasopharyngeal or oropharyngeal swab collected by mobile phlebotomists. Over an approximately two-month period, participants in the prospective study had the option of providing additional blood draws and questionnaires. Before DNA extraction, prospective study blood samples were shipped either frozen or at room temperature. After removal of 6 bases from V and 2 bases from J, the junction retains 8 bases not matched to a gene. The CDR3 sequence holds 15 residues, the cysteine and phenylalanine included. Only the CDR3 portion is preserved as DNA: 45 bases, with reading frame beginning at the first base. CDR1 SEHNR and CDR2 FQNEAQ are derived from the germline V gene (reference sequence).

The chain links TRBV7-9 with TRBJ2-5; TRBD2 agrees with 8 junctional bases. The source of this sequence is a woman in her thirties or forties with acute COVID-19. The material sequenced was PBMCs or T cells enriched from blood (not recorded which). The CDR3 sequence is CASRIPGLGQETQYF. The DNA reads TGTGCCAGCAGGATCCCGGGACTAGGTCAAGAGACCCAGTACTTC.